The 9 T cell receptor beta chains reported below all come from one sample, sequenced in a study of cytomegalovirus exposure and HLA in healthy donors. PCR employed 60 Vbeta and 13 Jbeta primers. Profiled with immunoSEQ multiplex PCR; TCRdb holds only in-frame clones, not every one. Altogether about 180,000 clones are present, approximately 81% being singletons, with the ten largest covering about 2.2%. Sequenced sample: PBMCs. The receptors derive from a woman aged 25 to 39 in good health and CMV-seronegative.

In its sample, this clone was seen a few times. V usage is TRBV7-8 and J usage is TRBJ2-1; weak D call: TRBD2 (6 bases). The germline gives CDR1 SGHVS, CDR2 FQNEAQ. The CDR3 totals 17 residues. The V end was cut by 1 base, the J end by 1 base, with 14 bases between. DNA for the CDR3: TGTGCCAGCAGCTTAGTGGTGGCGGGATTATCCTACAATGAGCAGTTCTTC. Translating it yields CASSLVVAGLSYNEQFF. Variable domain in full (rest from reference TRBV7-8 and TRBJ2-1): GAGVSQSPRYKVAKRGQDVALRCDPISGHVSLFWYQQALGQGPEFLTYFQNEAQLDKSGLPSDRFFAERPEGSVSTLKIQRTQQEDSAVYLCASSLVVAGLSYNEQFFGPGTRLTVL.

This chain joins TRBV30 and TRBJ2-2; maybe TRBD1 (6 bases). Trimming pared 3 bases from V and 5 bases from J, leaving 10 bases between. The CDR3 extends over 13 amino acids. The V gene's germline CDR1 is GTSNPN and CDR2 SVGIG (reference sequence). This chain's CDR3 is CAWRSQGTGELFF. In DNA, the CDR3 is TGTGCCTGGAGATCTCAGGGGACCGGGGAGCTGTTTTTT.

The chain recombines TRBV5-1 with TRBJ2-1; D remains unclear. The V gene lost 1 base and the J gene lost 4 bases, with 6 bases spanning the gap. CDR1 is SGHRS, CDR2 YFSETQ, per germline. The CDR3 runs to 13 residues. The CDR3 nucleotides read TGCGCCAGCAGCTTGTGGGCTTACAATGAGCAGTTCTTC. Protein product: CASSLWAYNEQFF. Looking up the rest from reference TRBV5-1 and TRBJ2-1 gives the full variable domain: KAGVTQTPRYLIKTRGQQVTLSCSPISGHRSVSWYQQTPGQGLQFLFEYFSETQRNKGNFPGRFSGRQFSNSRSEMNVSTLELGDSALYLCASSLWAYNEQFFGPGTRLTVL.

This clone has only one observation. The chain links TRBV11-2 to TRBJ2-5; D unclear. The germline V and J ends were trimmed by 5 bases and 1 base, with 5 bases remaining between them. Germline V gives CDR1 SGHAT, CDR2 FQNNGV. The CDR3 runs 12 residues. CDR3 sequence reads: CASSASQETQYF. DNA of the CDR3: TGTGCCAGCAGCGCGTCCCAAGAGACCCAGTACTTC.

The rearrangement uses TRBV7-2 and TRBJ2-3, with TRBD2 matching 8 bases. CDR3 size: 16 residues. Germline trimming cut 3 bases from V and 2 bases from J; bases unmatched to any gene: 7. The V gene's germline CDR1 is SGHTA and CDR2 FQGNSA. In nucleotides, the CDR3 is TGTGCCAGCAGCTTCACCGGGACTAGGGTCACAGATACGCAGTATTTT. Amino acid sequence: CASSFTGTRVTDTQYF.

The chain has TRBV5-1 and TRBJ2-5; perhaps TRBD1 as D (6 bases). This CDR3 comprises 13 residues. In germline, CDR1 is SGHRS, CDR2 YFSETQ. V was clipped by 2 bases and J by 3 bases, with 8 bases between them. The CDR3 protein is CASSLNREETQYF. The CDR3 DNA is TGCGCCAGCAGCTTAAACAGGGAAGAGACCCAGTACTTC.

The chain links TRBV15 to TRBJ2-7; D uncertain. Trimming shortened V by 3 bases and J by 2 bases, and 11 bases separated the two germline ends. This CDR3 has 14 residues. CDR1 LNHNV and CDR2 YYDKDF come from the germline V gene (reference sequence). The CDR3: CATSRTPQAYEQYF. The CDR3 nucleotides read TGTGCCACCAGCAGGACACCACAAGCCTACGAGCAGTACTTC.

As to this clone: A read error may account for a junction end that differs from germline. The rearrangement uses TRBV7-9 and TRBJ2-5; TRBD1 agrees at 7 bases. The CDR3 spans 15 residues. Germline V gene lookup returns CDR1 SEHNR and CDR2 FQNEAQ (reference sequence). CDR3 coding DNA: TGTTCCAGCAGCTCACCCCTTACAGGGGAAGAGACCCAGTACTTC. Amino acids: CSSSSPLTGEETQYF.

CDR3 residues: CSATRGNEQFF. The CDR3 DNA reads as TGCAGTGCTACCAGGGGAAATGAGCAGTTCTTC. The chain employs TRBV20-1 and TRBJ2-1; tentatively, D is TRBD1 (6 bases). V dropped 4 bases and J dropped 7 bases, with 8 bases sitting between them. CDR1 and CDR2 from the germline V gene are DFQATT and SNEGSKA (reference sequence). The CDR3 is made up of 11 amino acids.